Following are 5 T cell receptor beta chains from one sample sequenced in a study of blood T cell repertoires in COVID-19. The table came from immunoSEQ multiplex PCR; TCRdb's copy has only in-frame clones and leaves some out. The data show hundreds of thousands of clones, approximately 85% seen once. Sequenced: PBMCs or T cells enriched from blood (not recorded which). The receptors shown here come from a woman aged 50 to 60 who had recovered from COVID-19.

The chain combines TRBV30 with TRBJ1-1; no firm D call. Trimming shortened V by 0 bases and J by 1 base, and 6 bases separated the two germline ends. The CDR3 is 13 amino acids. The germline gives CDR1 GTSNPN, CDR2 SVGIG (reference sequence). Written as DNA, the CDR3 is TGTGCCTGGAGTGTTGAGTGGAACACTGAAGCTTTCTTT. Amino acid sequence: CAWSVEWNTEAFF.

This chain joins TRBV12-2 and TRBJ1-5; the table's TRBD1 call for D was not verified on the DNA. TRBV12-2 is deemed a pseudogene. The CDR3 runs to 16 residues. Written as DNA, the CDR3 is TGTGCAAGTCGCTTGAAGGACAGGCTTAGCAATCAGCCCCAGCATTTT. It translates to CASRLKDRLSNQPQHF.

CDR3 region: CASSTPGQNTYEQYF. As DNA, the CDR3 is TGTGCCAGTAGTACACCGGGACAAAACACCTACGAGCAGTACTTC. V and J are TRBV19 and TRBJ2-7; a weak D match, TRBD1 (6 bases). Germline CDR1 reads LNHDA; CDR2 reads SQIVND (reference sequence). The CDR3 is 15 residues long. V was trimmed by 4 bases and J by 2 bases, leaving 15 bases between them.

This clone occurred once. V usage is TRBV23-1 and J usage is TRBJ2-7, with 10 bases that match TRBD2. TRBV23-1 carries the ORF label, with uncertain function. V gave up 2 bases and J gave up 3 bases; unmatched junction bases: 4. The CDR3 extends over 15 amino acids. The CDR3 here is CASSQQREGLYEQYF. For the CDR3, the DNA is TGCGCCAGCAGTCAACAGCGGGAGGGCCTCTACGAGCAGTACTTC.

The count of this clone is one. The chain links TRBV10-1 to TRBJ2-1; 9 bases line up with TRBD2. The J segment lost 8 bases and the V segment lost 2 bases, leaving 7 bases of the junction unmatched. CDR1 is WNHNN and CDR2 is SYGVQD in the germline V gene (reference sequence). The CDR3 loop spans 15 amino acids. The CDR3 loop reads CASSENPRGGHEQFF. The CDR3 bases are TGCGCCAGCAGTGAGAATCCGCGGGGGGGCCATGAGCAGTTCTTC.